A single sample gave rise to the 10 T cell receptor beta chains below, sequenced in a study of CXCR3-negative and CXCR3-positive naive CD8 T cells. All TRB cDNA libraries came from 5' RACE performed with UMI labels. From the 5' RACE reads, TCRdb lists one entry per CDR3 protein and no DNA. The listing records about 43,000 distinct CDR3 sequences. The specimen was memory CD8+ T cells from blood. The receptors were sampled from a human donor in good health. Some clones in this sample may be carry-over from other donors' samples.

The chain links TRBV29-1 to TRBJ2-7. The CDR3 totals 12 residues. CDR1 is SQVTM and CDR2 is ANQGSEA in the germline V gene. CDR3 in amino acids: CSATDGAYEQYF.

This clonotype registers medium-sized by frequency. This rearrangement joins TRBV29-1 to TRBJ1-2; TCRdb selects TRBD1, and the lack of DNA leaves this call unchecked. Per the germline V gene, CDR1 is SQVTM and CDR2 is ANQGSEA. This CDR3 spans 12 amino acids. The CDR3 sequence: CSVEDRAGGYTF.

This rearrangement joins TRBV20-1 to TRBJ1-3; TCRdb's D call of TRBD1 is untestable without DNA. The length of the CDR3 is 16 residues. In germline, CDR1 is DFQATT, CDR2 SNEGSKA (reference sequence). The CDR3 sequence is CSARVNDGDRGDTIYF.

The rearrangement links TRBV5-4 to TRBJ2-7. Germline V gene lookup returns CDR1 SGHNT and CDR2 YYREEE (reference sequence). This CDR3 has 15 amino acids. CDR3 sequence reads: CASSLEPTDSYEQYF.

CDR3: CASSVDGRADGEQFF. This chain links TRBV9 with TRBJ2-1; TCRdb designates TRBD2, a call that cannot be tested without DNA. This CDR3 is built from 15 residues. Germline CDR1 SGDLS, CDR2 YYNGEE.

The V call is TRBV7-3, the J call TRBJ2-3. The CDR3 length is 15 residues. Germline values: CDR1 SGHTA, CDR2 FQGTGA. The CDR3 region is CASSLGLTSTDTQYF.

V gene TRBV11-2 combines with J gene TRBJ1-1; TCRdb's D call, TRBD1, is unchecked because there is no DNA. This CDR3 is 16 amino acids long. The germline CDR1 and CDR2 sequences are SGHAT and FQNNGV. CDR3 sequence: CASSLGTGGSDTEAFF.

The J gene is TRBJ2-7, the V gene TRBV11-2; the TCRdb call, TRBD1, lacks DNA for checking. From germline, CDR1 is SGHAT and CDR2 FQNNGV. This CDR3 is built from 14 residues. The CDR3 reads CASSLTDRVYEQYF.

The chain couples TRBV7-9 to TRBJ2-7; TCRdb's assignment of TRBD1 cannot be checked, as there is no DNA. CDR3 length: 14 amino acids. CDR1 SEHNR and CDR2 FQNEAQ come from the germline V gene (reference sequence). This chain's CDR3 is CASSPEQGAEEQYF. The variable domain in full, completed from reference TRBV7-9 and TRBJ2-7, reads DTGVSQNPRHKITKRGQNVTFRCDPISEHNRLYWYRQTLGQGPEFLTYFQNEAQLEKSRLLSDRFSAERPKGSFSTLEIQRTEQGDSAMYLCASSPEQGAEEQYFGPGTRLTVT.

The genes are TRBV20-1 and TRBJ2-5. This CDR3 contains 15 residues. Germline assignment: CDR1 DFQATT and CDR2 SNEGSKA (reference sequence). CDR3 in amino acids: CSARDLSAVGETQYF.